This T cell receptor (beta chain) was captured by sequencing in a study of tumor-infiltrating lymphocytes in primary liver carcinoma. In germline, CDR1 is SGHRS, CDR2 YFSETQ. The length of the CDR3 is 14 residues. V lost 4 bases and J lost 5, with 16 bases in between. Germline DNA was also extracted, with blood RNA taken from unsorted whole blood. Patients showed chronic HBV infection and an absence of prior treatment. There are many counts of this clonotype. Starting from approximately 0.45 ug of total RNA, TCR beta cDNA was produced with a primer in the constant region. Modified slightly, ARM-PCR produced TCR beta libraries over three nested multiplex PCR rounds. With TRBV1-TRBV30 forward primers and a C-beta reverse primer, the first two PCR rounds were run for around 10 cycles each. MiXCR was run by TCRdb on the multiplex PCR reads, yielding one entry per CDR3 protein. The sample lists about 200,000 distinct CDR3 sequences, approximately 64% seen once, with roughly 7% in the top ten.

This receptor was taken from a woman between 55 and 75 years old with primary liver carcinoma and hepatitis B virus infection. Sequencing was done on a sample of peripheral blood. V and J are TRBV5-1 and TRBJ2-7; tentatively, D is TRBD2 (6 bases). The CDR3 DNA sequence: TGCGCCAGCAGCACGGACTACATCACGGACGAGCAGTACTTC. Translation gives CASSTDYITDEQYF. Filled out from reference TRBV5-1 and TRBJ2-7, the complete variable domain reads KAGVTQTPRYLIKTRGQQVTLSCSPISGHRSVSWYQQTPGQGLQFLFEYFSETQRNKGNFPGRFSGRQFSNSRSEMNVSTLELGDSALYLCASSTDYITDEQYFGPGTRLTVT.